This T cell receptor (beta chain) is drawn from a study of cytomegalovirus exposure and HLA in healthy donors. The study ran its PCR with 60 Vbeta and 13 Jbeta primers. Clones were sequenced by immunoSEQ multiplex PCR, and TCRdb holds only the in-frame ones, with some missing. The data hold about 140,000 clones, with 65% to 80% observed a single time. V shed 2 bases, J shed 0 bases, and the junction held 7 bases outside the gene matches. The length of the CDR3 is 19 residues. CDR1 and CDR2 from the germline V gene are SEHNR and FQNEAQ (reference sequence). This clone was recorded a few times. Its specificity is not known. Study-wide results and limits: Within a later analysis, the majority of CMV-associated TCR beta chains appeared HLA-restricted. In a later analysis, a genetic analysis reported fewer productive-TCR N-insertions in an Asian-associated ancestry cluster than the cohort average.

The source of this sequence is a male donor in good health and CMV-seropositive. The chain is built from TRBV7-9 and TRBJ2-6, with 10 bases lining up with TRBD2. The sample comprised PBMCs. Here the CDR3 reads CASSLSLASGGSGANVLTF. As DNA, the CDR3 is TGTGCCAGCAGCTTATCCCTCGCTAGCGGGGGCTCTGGGGCCAACGTCCTGACTTTC.